The 10 T cell receptor beta chains given below trace back to one sample, sequenced in a study of cytomegalovirus exposure and HLA in healthy donors. PCR used 60 Vbeta primers and 13 Jbeta primers. Repertoires were generated with immunoSEQ multiplex PCR, while TCRdb's copy carries only in-frame clones and drops some. Altogether under 200,000 clones are present, about 86% being singletons, with the ten largest covering approximately 2%. Sequencing was performed on PBMCs. Source of these receptors: a woman younger than 30 in good health and CMV-seropositive.

J is TRBJ1-2 and V is TRBV27; D uncertain. This CDR3 has 14 residues. V gave up 2 bases and J gave up 0 bases, with 7 bases separating them. Germline V gene data show CDR1 as MNHEY and CDR2 as SMNVEV (reference sequence). The CDR3 nucleotides read TGTGCCAGCAGTTTAGGCCACGCTAACTATGGCTACACCTTC. Residues: CASSLGHANYGYTF.

The V call is TRBV7-9, the J call TRBJ2-5; maybe TRBD2 (6 bases). V was trimmed by 5 bases and J by 2 bases, leaving 15 bases between them. The CDR3 length is 15 residues. Germline lookup yields CDR1 SEHNR and CDR2 FQNEAQ (reference sequence). The CDR3 is CASSLGGEGQETQYF. The DNA of the CDR3 is TGTGCCAGCAGCCTGGGAGGAGAGGGGCAAGAGACCCAGTACTTC.

The chain employs TRBV6-5 and TRBJ2-7; 11 nucleotides align to TRBD2. The V gene end was trimmed by 11 bases and the J gene end by 1 base; junction bases not matched to a gene: 10. The CDR3 is 15 amino acids. Germline values: CDR1 MNHEY, CDR2 SVGAGI. The CDR3 DNA follows: TGTGCCGGATCCGATCTAGCGGGGGGTTCCTACGAGCAGTACTTC. This sequence encodes CAGSDLAGGSYEQYF.

This chain links TRBV2 with TRBJ1-2; 8 bases agree with TRBD1. Per germline, CDR1 SNHLY and CDR2 FYNNEI. CDR3 length: 17 residues. The V and J ends lost 0 bases and 4 bases, in that order; junction bases with no gene match: 10. DNA for the CDR3: TGTGCCAGCAGTGAAGCGCTTGCGACAGGGGTGGTCTATGGCTACACCTTC. Protein sequence: CASSEALATGVVYGYTF.

V is TRBV6-1 and J is TRBJ2-3, with 12 bases lining up with TRBD2. The CDR3 runs to 15 residues. After removal of 1 base from V and 9 bases from J, the junction contained 5 bases not matched to a gene. Germline V gene data show CDR1 as MNHNS and CDR2 as SASEGT. CDR3 amino acids: CASSEVLAGGPTQYF. The CDR3 DNA is TGTGCCAGCAGTGAAGTCCTAGCGGGGGGGCCCACGCAGTATTTT.

V gene TRBV11-2 combines with J gene TRBJ2-7, with D unresolved. CDR1 is SGHAT and CDR2 is FQNNGV in the germline V gene. The germline V and J ends were trimmed by 6 bases and 4 bases, with 10 bases remaining between them. The CDR3 is 12 residues long. This chain's CDR3 is CASRAPGYEQYF. The CDR3 coding sequence is TGTGCCAGCAGGGCTCCGGGTTACGAGCAGTACTTC.

The chain couples TRBV21-1 to TRBJ2-1; the table's D call TRBD2 went unverified against the DNA. TRBV21-1 is annotated as a pseudogene. CDR3 length equals 19 residues. The DNA for the CDR3 is TGTGCCAGCCCCAAGTCGGGAACTCTTAATATTAGCTCCTACAATGAGCAGTTCTTC. This encodes CASPKSGTLNISSYNEQFF.

This chain links TRBV6-1 with TRBJ2-1; tentative D call: TRBD1 (6 bases). The V end lost 2 bases, the J end lost 6 bases, and 8 bases lay between the germline ends. There are 13 residues in the CDR3. Germline V gene sequence: CDR1 MNHNS, CDR2 SASEGT. The CDR3 sequence: CASSEQGINEQFF. Here the CDR3 DNA reads TGTGCCAGCAGTGAACAGGGGATCAATGAGCAGTTCTTC.

This rearrangement joins TRBV2 to TRBJ1-4; possible D gene TRBD1, 6 bases. CDR1 SNHLY and CDR2 FYNNEI come from the germline V gene. This CDR3 contains 15 residues. Trimming removed 8 bases at V and 3 bases at J, with 16 bases between. CDR3 DNA: TGTGCCAGCGGTTCCCCCGGGACACCTAATGAAAAACTGTTTTTT. Amino acids: CASGSPGTPNEKLFF.

This chain connects TRBV11-1 to TRBJ2-7, with TRBD1 matching 9 bases. Germline CDR1 reads SGHAT; CDR2 reads FQDESV (reference sequence). This CDR3 region has 14 residues. V dropped 5 bases and J dropped 2; count of bases not matched to a gene: 4. The CDR3 is CASSTHRGPYEQYF. The CDR3 DNA reads as TGTGCCAGCAGCACCCACAGGGGGCCCTACGAGCAGTACTTC.